These 23 T cell receptor beta chains were sequenced from one sample in a study of cytomegalovirus exposure and HLA in healthy donors. The PCR made use of 60 Vbeta and 13 Jbeta primers. Assay used: immunoSEQ multiplex PCR; TCRdb lists only in-frame clones, some missing. The sample includes approximately 120,000 clones, 70% to 85% of them seen just once. Sequenced sample: PBMCs. The source is a man aged 35-49 years in good health and CMV-seropositive.

V and J are TRBV19 and TRBJ1-1; 9 bases match TRBD1. CDR1 is LNHDA and CDR2 is SQIVND in the germline V gene (reference sequence). CDR3 size: 15 residues. Trimming took 1 base from V and 4 from J; bases not matched to a gene: 4. Here the CDR3 reads CASSIGGTGLTEAFF. As DNA, the CDR3 is TGTGCCAGTAGTATAGGGGGGACAGGGCTCACTGAAGCTTTCTTT.

The J gene is TRBJ1-5, the V gene TRBV15, with no clear D. The germline gives CDR1 LNHNV, CDR2 YYDKDF (reference sequence). This CDR3 has 13 amino acids. The V end lost 9 bases, the J end lost 0 bases, and 9 bases lay between the germline ends. CDR3 DNA sequence: TGTGCCACTACAGACTATAGCAATCAGCCCCAGCATTTT. Its protein is CATTDYSNQPQHF.

The genes are TRBV19 and TRBJ1-3, with 8 bases aligning to TRBD1. Per the germline V gene, CDR1 is LNHDA and CDR2 is SQIVND (reference sequence). This CDR3 is 13 amino acids long. The J segment lost 4 bases and the V segment lost 10 bases, leaving 6 bases of the junction unmatched. CDR3 in DNA: TGTGCCACCACAGGGGGGCCGGGAAACACCATATATTTT. Translation: CATTGGPGNTIYF.

This clone was counted between two and nine times. The chain couples TRBV5-1 to TRBJ2-7, with 8 nucleotides matching TRBD1. Germline loops: CDR1 SGHRS, CDR2 YFSETQ. Losses at the gene ends were 2 bases for V and 2 bases for J; bases not matched to a gene: 6. CDR3 length equals 15 residues. This CDR3 is CASSLGTGPPYEQYF. In nucleotides, the CDR3 is TGCGCCAGCAGCTTAGGGACAGGCCCTCCCTACGAGCAGTACTTC.

CDR3 coding DNA: TGTGCCAGTAGAACAGGGTTTGGCACCGGGGAGCTGTTTTTT. This sequence encodes CASRTGFGTGELFF. The chain recombines TRBV19 with TRBJ2-2; a weak D match, TRBD1 (6 bases). V lost 6 bases to trimming and J lost 4 bases, with 12 bases between them. The germline gives CDR1 LNHDA, CDR2 SQIVND (reference sequence). The CDR3 length is 14 residues.

This chain joins TRBV18 and TRBJ1-3; D may be TRBD1 (5 bases). Per germline, CDR1 KGHSH and CDR2 LQKENI. The V and J ends lost 0 bases and 0 bases respectively, with 6 bases between them. The CDR3 loop spans 15 amino acids. The CDR3 loop is CASSPPTASGNTIYF. CDR3 sequence (DNA): TGTGCCAGCTCACCACCGACAGCCTCTGGAAACACCATATATTTT.

The chain combines TRBV14 with TRBJ2-5; 15 positions agree with TRBD2. Per the germline V gene, CDR1 is SGHDN and CDR2 is FVKESK. The V gene end was trimmed by 4 bases and the J gene end by 5 bases; junction bases not matched to a gene: 2. There are 15 residues in the CDR3. CDR3 DNA sequence: TGTGCCAGCAGCCTGGGACTAGCGGGGGGCGAGACCCAGTACTTC. Its protein is CASSLGLAGGETQYF.

The chain carries TRBV5-1 and TRBJ2-5, with TRBD2 identical over 10 bases. Germline CDR1 and CDR2: SGHRS and YFSETQ. V was clipped by 3 bases and J by 6 bases; unmatched bases: 8. There are 15 residues in the CDR3. CDR3 residues: CASSSVTSGLKTQYF. CDR3 nucleotide sequence: TGCGCCAGCAGCTCGGTGACTAGCGGGTTAAAGACCCAGTACTTC.

The V gene is TRBV10-2, the J gene TRBJ1-5, with 7 nucleotides matching TRBD1. Germline V CDR1 and CDR2: WSHSY, SAAADI. J gave up 0 bases and V 1 base, and 6 bases lay outside the gene matches. The length of the CDR3 is 17 residues. CDR3 in amino acids: CASSEFGQDYSNQPQHF. The DNA for the CDR3 is TGCGCCAGCAGTGAGTTTGGACAGGACTATAGCAATCAGCCCCAGCATTTT.

V and J are TRBV6-4 and TRBJ2-1; D may be TRBD2 (5 bases). CDR1 MRHNA and CDR2 SNTAGT come from the germline V gene. The V and J ends lost 4 bases and 7 bases respectively, with 14 bases between them. The CDR3 is made up of 14 amino acids. CDR3: CASSVGWRLNEQFF. CDR3 sequence (DNA): TGTGCCAGCAGTGTCGGATGGAGGTTGAATGAGCAGTTCTTC.

CDR3 sequence reads: CASSLTPGQMSETQYF. In DNA form, the CDR3 reads TGTGCCAGCAGCTTAACTCCGGGACAAATGTCAGAGACCCAGTACTTC. The J gene is TRBJ2-5, the V gene TRBV7-7, with D perhaps matching TRBD1 (6 bases). Germline loops: CDR1 SSHAT, CDR2 FNYEAQ (reference sequence). The V end lost 2 bases, the J end lost 4 bases, and 17 bases lay between the germline ends. The CDR3 spans 16 residues.

This clone was found once. The rearrangement links TRBV5-1 to TRBJ1-1, with a possible D match to TRBD1 (5 bases). Trimming shortened V by 4 bases and J by 1 base, and 14 bases separated the two germline ends. Germline V gene lookup returns CDR1 SGHRS and CDR2 YFSETQ. The CDR3 is 15 amino acids. CDR3 DNA sequence: TGCGCCAGCAGCCCGCGCGGCGACAGGAACACTGAAGCTTTCTTT. Translating it yields CASSPRGDRNTEAFF.

The J gene is TRBJ1-2, the V gene TRBV6-5; D is perhaps TRBD1 (5 bases). Germline CDR1 is MNHEY and CDR2 is SVGAGI. The CDR3 spans 14 residues. Trimming stripped 5 bases from V and 2 bases from J, with 12 bases between. DNA for the CDR3: TGTGCCAGCAGTGAAGGGGTGAGAAACTATGGCTACACCTTC. Protein sequence: CASSEGVRNYGYTF.

The V call is TRBV27, the J call TRBJ2-7; no reliable D call. Between the trimmed V and J ends, which lost 3 bases and 1 base, there was a span of 13 bases. This CDR3 has 15 amino acids. Germline V lookup: CDR1 MNHEY, CDR2 SMNVEV (reference sequence). CDR3 DNA sequence: TGTGCCAGCAGTTTGTCGGTAGGCGGATCCTACGAGCAGTACTTC. Translation gives CASSLSVGGSYEQYF.

J is TRBJ2-3 and V is TRBV6-4, with 9 bases aligning to TRBD2. CDR1 and CDR2 from the germline V gene are MRHNA and SNTAGT. Trimming at V came to 2 bases and at J to 4 bases, leaving 4 bases not matched to a gene. This CDR3 region has 15 residues. The CDR3 DNA follows: TGTGCCAGCAGTGACCTAAGCGGGGGGTCAGATACGCAGTATTTT. Amino acid sequence: CASSDLSGGSDTQYF.

This rearrangement joins TRBV19 to TRBJ2-5; 8 nucleotides match TRBD1. The J segment lost 3 bases and the V segment lost 3 bases, leaving 6 bases of the junction unmatched. This CDR3 has 15 residues. The germline gives CDR1 LNHDA, CDR2 SQIVND (reference sequence). CDR3 DNA: TGTGCCAGTAGTATCCTCGGACAGGGTGAAGAGACCCAGTACTTC. Residues: CASSILGQGEETQYF. The whole variable domain, remainder taken from reference TRBV19 and TRBJ2-5, is DGGITQSPKYLFRKEGQNVTLSCEQNLNHDAMYWYRQDPGQGLRLIYYSQIVNDFQKGDIAEGYSVSREKKESFPLTVTSAQKNPTAFYLCASSILGQGEETQYFGPGTRLLVL.

The genes are TRBV11-3 and TRBJ2-2, with 8 positions matching TRBD2. Germline loops: CDR1 SGHNT, CDR2 YENEEA. The CDR3 is 16 amino acids. V shed 0 bases and J 7 bases; nucleotides not matched to a gene: 7. CDR3 DNA sequence: TGTGCCAGCAGCTTAGAGTCGGGGGGGCGTCACGGGGAGCTGTTTTTT. This encodes CASSLESGGRHGELFF.

The chain recombines TRBV2 with TRBJ1-1; tentative D call: TRBD1 (5 bases). Trimming stripped 1 base from V and 0 bases from J, with 15 bases between. The CDR3 runs 17 residues. Germline V gene data show CDR1 as SNHLY and CDR2 as FYNNEI. The CDR3 loop reads CASSEGTPSWMNTEAFF. The DNA for the CDR3 is TGTGCCAGCAGTGAAGGGACACCTTCTTGGATGAACACTGAAGCTTTCTTT.

The table lists this clone with a few counts. The genes are TRBV7-2 and TRBJ2-7; 16 bases line up with TRBD2. This CDR3 is 17 amino acids long. Trimming at V came to 5 bases and at J to 0 bases, leaving 4 bases not matched to a gene. Per the germline V gene, CDR1 is SGHTA and CDR2 is FQGNSA. CDR3 in amino acids: CASSHGTSGRASYEQYF. For the CDR3, the DNA is TGTGCCAGCAGCCACGGGACTAGCGGGAGGGCCTCCTACGAGCAGTACTTC.

The chain recombines TRBV6-1 with TRBJ2-1, with 14 bases lining up with TRBD2. This CDR3 is built from 16 residues. J was trimmed by 9 bases and V by 2 bases; bases with no gene match: 6. The germline V gene has CDR1 MNHNS and CDR2 SASEGT. In DNA form, the CDR3 reads TGTGCCAGCAGTGAAAGGATGGGACTAGCGGGAGTTGAGCAGTTCTTC. Translated, it gives CASSERMGLAGVEQFF.

The rearrangement links TRBV5-1 to TRBJ2-7, with 12 nucleotides matching TRBD2. From germline, CDR1 is SGHRS and CDR2 YFSETQ. The V and J ends lost 5 bases and 7 bases, in that order; junction bases with no gene match: 4. The CDR3 is made up of 13 amino acids. CDR3 coding DNA: TGCGCCAGCAGTCCAGGGACTAGCGGGGAGCAGTACTTC. This gives the protein CASSPGTSGEQYF.

The chain recombines TRBV5-8 with TRBJ2-7; 8 bases fit TRBD1. V gave up 4 bases and J gave up 5 bases; unmatched junction bases: 8. Germline loops: CDR1 SGHTS, CDR2 YDEGEE. The CDR3 runs 14 residues. For the CDR3, the DNA is TGTGCCAGCAGCAAAGACAGGGGTCGGGACGAGCAGTACTTC. This translates into CASSKDRGRDEQYF.

V gene TRBV2 combines with J gene TRBJ2-3; 8 bases align to TRBD1. There are 15 residues in the CDR3. Germline V gene lookup returns CDR1 SNHLY and CDR2 FYNNEI. V lost 5 bases, J lost 0 bases, and 4 bases stayed unmatched. The CDR3, as DNA: TGTGCCAGCAGTCAGGACAGGGCTAGCACAGATACGCAGTATTTT. As protein: CASSQDRASTDTQYF.